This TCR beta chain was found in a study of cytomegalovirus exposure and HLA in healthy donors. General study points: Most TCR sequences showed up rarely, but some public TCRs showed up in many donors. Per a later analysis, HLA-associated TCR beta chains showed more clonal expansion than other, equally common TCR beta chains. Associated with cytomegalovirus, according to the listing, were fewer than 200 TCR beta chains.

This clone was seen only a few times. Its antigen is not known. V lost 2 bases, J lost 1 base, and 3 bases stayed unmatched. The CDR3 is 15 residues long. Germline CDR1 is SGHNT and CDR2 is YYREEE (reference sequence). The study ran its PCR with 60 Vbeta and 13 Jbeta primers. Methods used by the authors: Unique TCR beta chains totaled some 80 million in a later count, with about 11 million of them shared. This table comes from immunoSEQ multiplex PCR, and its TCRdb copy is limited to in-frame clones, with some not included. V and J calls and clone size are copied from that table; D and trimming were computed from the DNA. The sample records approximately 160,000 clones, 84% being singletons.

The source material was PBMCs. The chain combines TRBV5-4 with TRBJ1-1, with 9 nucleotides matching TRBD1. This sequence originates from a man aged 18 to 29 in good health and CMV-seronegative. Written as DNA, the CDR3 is TGTGCCAGCAGCTTCACAGGGGGCGCGAACACTGAAGCTTTCTTT. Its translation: CASSFTGGANTEAFF.